This entry lists 14 T cell receptor beta chains sequenced from one sample in a study of OX40 agonist ivuxolimab in advanced cancers. Clones were read by immunoSEQ multiplex PCR, and TCRdb kept only the in-frame ones, dropping some. The sample comprises around 84,000 clones, under 95% of which are singletons, and around 0.44% rests with the top ten. The sample here was CD4+ or CD8+ T cells sorted from blood, taken in a trial of the OX40 agonist ivuxolimab. These receptors were obtained from an adult with an advanced solid tumor such as melanoma, head and neck, liver or kidney cancer.

The J gene is TRBJ2-7, the V gene TRBV9; D not certain. The germline gives CDR1 SGDLS, CDR2 YYNGEE. V lost 0 bases and J lost 2, with 9 bases in between. This CDR3 region has 14 residues. This CDR3 is CASSVGLSTYEQYF. Here the CDR3 DNA reads TGTGCCAGCAGCGTAGGGCTCTCCACCTACGAGCAGTACTTC.

V and J are TRBV28 and TRBJ1-2; 9 bases match TRBD1. The CDR3 runs 14 residues. The ends lost 2 bases at V and 7 bases at J; junction bases unmatched: 5. Germline V gene data show CDR1 as MDHEN and CDR2 as SYDVKM. DNA for the CDR3: TGTGCCAGCAGTTTAGACAGGGGGACCTTTGGCTACACCTTC. This codes for CASSLDRGTFGYTF.

V gene TRBV11-3 combines with J gene TRBJ2-7, with TRBD1 as a possible D gene (5 bases). The germline V gene encodes CDR1 SGHNT and CDR2 YENEEA. V lost 0 bases, J lost 3 bases, and 12 bases lay in between. The CDR3 has 15 amino acids. The CDR3 is CASSLDRVQGYEQYF. CDR3 nucleotide sequence: TGTGCCAGCAGCTTAGACCGAGTCCAGGGCTACGAGCAGTACTTC.

A few counts support this clone. The CDR3 DNA reads as TGTGCCAGCAGTGAGGGACAGGGATATGGCTACACCTTC. Translation: CASSEGQGYGYTF. The rearrangement uses TRBV2 and TRBJ1-2; 9 positions match TRBD1. The germline gives CDR1 SNHLY, CDR2 FYNNEI. There are 13 residues in the CDR3. The junction had 1 base not matched to a gene; V was cut back by 3 bases and J by 5 bases.

V gene TRBV5-1 combines with J gene TRBJ2-1; D is ambiguous. The CDR3 is made up of 13 amino acids. Trimming took off 5 bases at V and 3 bases at J, with 9 bases between the two ends. CDR1 SGHRS and CDR2 YFSETQ come from the germline V gene. The CDR3 reads CASRADLYNEQFF. As DNA, the CDR3 is TGCGCCAGCAGGGCGGACCTCTACAATGAGCAGTTCTTC.

To note about this clone: One end of the junction is discordant with germline, which a read error may explain. This chain uses TRBV18 with TRBJ2-7, with D uncertain. The CDR3 has 13 amino acids. Germline lookup yields CDR1 KGHSH and CDR2 LQKENI. For the CDR3, the DNA is TGTGCCAGCTCACCTTCCGACCGGGTGCCTGCCGGCTTC. This codes for CASSPSDRVPAGF.

The table lists this clone with a few counts. The CDR3 coding sequence is TGCGCCAGCAGGATGGATACAGGGGGCACTGAAGCTTTCTTT. Its protein product is CASRMDTGGTEAFF. The chain uses TRBV5-1 and TRBJ1-1, with 8 bases aligning to TRBD1. Germline V gives CDR1 SGHRS, CDR2 YFSETQ. Losses at the gene ends were 5 bases for V and 4 bases for J; bases not matched to a gene: 7. This CDR3 is 14 amino acids long.

This chain joins TRBV2 and TRBJ2-7; D is ambiguous. CDR3 length: 14 residues. Germline-derived CDR1 and CDR2 are SNHLY and FYNNEI. V was clipped by 8 bases and J by 1 base, with 15 bases between them. CDR3 loop: CASELGNWSYEQYF. The CDR3 DNA reads TGTGCCAGCGAGCTGGGTAACTGGTCCTACGAGCAGTACTTC. The whole variable domain, filled in from reference TRBV2 and TRBJ2-7, reads EPEVTQTPSHQVTQMGQEVILRCVPISNHLYFYWYRQILGQKVEFLVSFYNNEISEKSEIFDDQFSVERPDGSNFTLKIRSTKLEDSAMYFCASELGNWSYEQYFGPGTRLTVT.

This chain links TRBV23-1 with TRBJ2-3, with D perhaps TRBD1 (5 bases). TRBV23-1 falls under the ORF class, with uncertain function. The CDR3 is 14 residues long. Trimming pared 0 bases from V and 3 bases from J, leaving 7 bases between. The CDR3 protein is CASSQSGQTDTQYF. The CDR3 DNA reads TGCGCCAGCAGTCAATCCGGACAAACAGATACGCAGTATTTT.

V and J are TRBV9 and TRBJ2-2; 7 nucleotides align to TRBD1. With 2 bases clipped from V and 4 bases from J, the junction kept 2 bases outside the gene matches. Germline loops: CDR1 SGDLS, CDR2 YYNGEE. The length of the CDR3 is 14 residues. The DNA of the CDR3 is TGTGCCAGCAGCGTGACAGGGATCACCGGGGAGCTGTTTTTT. It is translated as CASSVTGITGELFF.

The chain uses TRBV11-2 and TRBJ1-3; D may be TRBD1 (5 bases). This CDR3 is built from 18 residues. Germline loops: CDR1 SGHAT, CDR2 FQNNGV. V was cut by 4 bases and J by 0 bases, with 19 bases left in between. CDR3 nucleotide sequence: TGTGCCAGCAGCTCCAACCGGGGCGCCCAGAGCTCTGGAAACACCATATATTTT. Protein product: CASSSNRGAQSSGNTIYF.

This clone has a single count. This chain connects TRBV13 to TRBJ2-7; D may match TRBD1 or TRBD2 (6 bases each). Between the trimmed V and J ends, which lost 5 bases and 6 bases, there was a span of 14 bases. Germline CDR1 PRHDT, CDR2 FYEKMQ (reference sequence). The CDR3 extends over 13 amino acids. CDR3 nucleotide sequence: TGTGCCAGCAGCCTACCACAGGGAGGCGAGCAGTACTTC. It yields the protein CASSLPQGGEQYF.

CDR3 coding DNA: TGTGCCAGCAGCCACAGGGTCAGCAATCAGCCCCAGCATTTT. This codes for CASSHRVSNQPQHF. The chain couples TRBV21-1 to TRBJ1-5; the table's D call, TRBD1, was not checked against the DNA. TRBV21-1 is given as a pseudogene. The CDR3 extends over 14 amino acids.

The chain is built from TRBV10-3 and TRBJ2-7, with D maybe TRBD2 (5 bases). The CDR3 is made up of 15 amino acids. Trimming shortened V by 0 bases and J by 3 bases, and 12 bases separated the two germline ends. Germline V gene lookup returns CDR1 ENHRY and CDR2 SYGVKD. The CDR3 sequence: CAISESWVRDYEQYF. For the CDR3, the DNA is TGTGCCATCAGTGAGTCGTGGGTTCGGGACTACGAGCAGTACTTC.